A single sample is the source of the 28 T cell receptor beta chains below, sequenced in a study of tumor-infiltrating lymphocytes in localized non-small cell lung cancer. Sequenced by immunoSEQ multiplex PCR; TCRdb stores in-frame clones only, minus some. The sample includes 9,000 to 15,000 clones, 76% of them seen just once. What was sequenced was uninvolved lung tissue not adjacent to the tumor. Receptor source: a human donor with non-small cell lung cancer.

The chain combines TRBV27 with TRBJ2-7; D unclear. Trimming took off 1 base at V and 0 bases at J, with 10 bases between the two ends. CDR1 MNHEY and CDR2 SMNVEV come from the germline V gene (reference sequence). This CDR3 region has 15 residues. CDR3 coding DNA: TGTGCCAGCAGTTTATTGGATAGATACTCCTACGAGCAGTACTTC. Translated, it gives CASSLLDRYSYEQYF.

In its sample, this clone was seen a few times. J is TRBJ2-7 and V is TRBV27; 11 positions agree with TRBD1. Losses at the gene ends were 8 bases for V and 6 bases for J; bases not matched to a gene: 6. The CDR3 spans 13 residues. Germline V lookup: CDR1 MNHEY, CDR2 SMNVEV (reference sequence). DNA of the CDR3: TGTGCCAGCGGGAGGGACAGGGGGTCCGAGCAGTACTTC. Amino acids: CASGRDRGSEQYF.

The chain links TRBV29-1 to TRBJ2-5; 10 nucleotides align to TRBD1. The CDR3 has 13 amino acids. Germline V gene lookup returns CDR1 SQVTM and CDR2 ANQGSEA. Germline trimming cut 4 bases from V and 5 bases from J; bases unmatched to any gene: 4. DNA of the CDR3: TGCAGCGTTGCGGGACAGGGGTTGGAGACCCAGTACTTC. Protein sequence: CSVAGQGLETQYF.

CDR3 sequence (DNA): TGCGCCAGCAGCCCAGCCGTCAGGTATGGCTACACCTTC. Protein product: CASSPAVRYGYTF. The chain is built from TRBV5-1 and TRBJ1-2; no clear D. The CDR3 is 13 residues long. Germline values: CDR1 SGHRS, CDR2 YFSETQ. The V gene lost 4 bases and the J gene lost 5 bases, with 12 bases spanning the gap.

The gene calls are TRBV7-6 and TRBJ1-1, with D unresolved. This CDR3 region has 18 residues. Trimming took 6 bases from V and 0 from J, leaving 23 bases between them. The germline gives CDR1 SGHVS, CDR2 FNYEAQ. The chain's CDR3 is CASSLMGGRLRMNTEAFF. The CDR3, as DNA: TGTGCCAGCAGTCTTATGGGAGGGCGTCTACGCATGAACACTGAAGCTTTCTTT.

The chain is built from TRBV14 and TRBJ2-5, with 11 bases aligning to TRBD1. CDR1 SGHDN and CDR2 FVKESK come from the germline V gene. This CDR3 is 17 amino acids long. V shed 4 bases, J shed 0 bases, and the junction held 7 bases outside the gene matches. The CDR3 sequence is CASSPGTGGPYQETQYF. CDR3 bases: TGTGCCAGCAGCCCAGGGACAGGGGGTCCGTACCAAGAGACCCAGTACTTC.

In nucleotides, the CDR3 is TGTGCCAGCAGCCCCGGGACAGGACAAGGCTACACCTTC. Translation: CASSPGTGQGYTF. This chain connects TRBV7-2 to TRBJ1-2; TRBD1 matches at 8 bases. The V and J ends lost 5 bases and 8 bases, in that order; junction bases with no gene match: 7. The germline gives CDR1 SGHTA, CDR2 FQGNSA. CDR3 length equals 13 residues.

The V call is TRBV5-6, the J call TRBJ1-5; D remains unclear. CDR1 SGHDT and CDR2 YYEEEE come from the germline V gene. The CDR3 covers 14 residues. V was cut by 0 bases and J by 3 bases, with 7 bases left in between. CDR3 sequence: CASSLAGNNQPQHF. Written as DNA, the CDR3 is TGTGCCAGCAGCTTGGCCGGAAACAATCAGCCCCAGCATTTT.

The chain uses TRBV20-1 and TRBJ2-5, with a possible D match to TRBD1 (5 bases). The germline gives CDR1 DFQATT, CDR2 SNEGSKA (reference sequence). Trimming took off 6 bases at V and 3 bases at J, with 8 bases between the two ends. The CDR3 has 11 residues. CDR3: CSAWGKETQYF. The CDR3 coding sequence is TGCAGTGCCTGGGGCAAAGAGACCCAGTACTTC.

This clone has just one count. V is TRBV7-9 and J is TRBJ2-6, with a tentative D call TRBD1 (5 bases). CDR1 is SEHNR, CDR2 FQNEAQ, per germline (reference sequence). The V and J ends lost 4 bases and 3 bases respectively, with 10 bases between them. The CDR3 consists of 15 residues. The CDR3 DNA sequence: TGTGCCAGCAGCTCCCCAGGGTTTGGGGCCAACGTCCTGACTTTC. This gives the protein CASSSPGFGANVLTF.

The chain couples TRBV28 to TRBJ2-7; tentatively, D is TRBD1 (6 bases). This CDR3 has 15 residues. Per the germline V gene, CDR1 is MDHEN and CDR2 is SYDVKM. V was clipped by 6 bases and J by 2 bases, with 17 bases between them. Written as DNA, the CDR3 is TGTGCCAGCAGCTCCCTGGAGGACAGACCCTACGAGCAGTACTTC. It translates to CASSSLEDRPYEQYF.

The J gene is TRBJ1-1, the V gene TRBV7-2; D call uncertain. V was trimmed by 4 bases and J by 5 bases, leaving 8 bases between them. CDR3 length: 12 residues. CDR1 is SGHTA, CDR2 FQGNSA, per germline. The CDR3 nucleotides read TGTGCCAGCAGCTCCTCCGGGACTGAAGCTTTCTTT. Its translation is CASSSSGTEAFF.

The chain has TRBV5-1 and TRBJ2-5, with TRBD2 identical over 14 bases. CDR3 size: 18 residues. Germline V gene sequence: CDR1 SGHRS, CDR2 YFSETQ. The trim removed 1 base at V and 7 bases at J, leaving 12 bases unmatched. The CDR3, as DNA: TGCGCCAGCAGCTTGATTGGACTAGCGGGAGGACCGGAGAGGACCCAGTACTTC. Encoded protein: CASSLIGLAGGPERTQYF.

CDR3 nucleotides: TGCGCCAGCAGGCCAATTCCTGAGGCCTCCTACGAGCAGTACTTC. Translation gives CASRPIPEASYEQYF. The chain links TRBV10-2 to TRBJ2-7; D call uncertain. V dropped 6 bases and J dropped 0 bases, with 15 bases sitting between them. CDR3 length: 15 residues. CDR1 and CDR2 from the germline V gene are WSHSY and SAAADI.

The J gene is TRBJ2-1, the V gene TRBV5-6, with a tentative D call TRBD2 (5 bases). Germline CDR1 is SGHDT and CDR2 is YYEEEE. Trimming removed 1 base from V and 5 bases from J, with 16 bases in between. The CDR3 is 16 residues long. The DNA for the CDR3 is TGTGCCAGCAGCTTGCCGAGTTGGGAGAAGGACAATGAGCAGTTCTTC. It encodes CASSLPSWEKDNEQFF.

The gene calls are TRBV4-2 and TRBJ2-5, with D possibly matching TRBD2 (6 bases). CDR3 size: 17 residues. The germline CDR1 and CDR2 sequences are LGHNA and YNFKEQ. Trimming shortened V by 0 bases and J by 4 bases, and 18 bases separated the two germline ends. This CDR3 is CASSQDSNSGKGETQYF. Here the CDR3 DNA reads TGTGCCAGCAGCCAAGATAGTAATAGCGGAAAGGGAGAGACCCAGTACTTC.

The chain has TRBV6-1 and TRBJ2-7, with 9 bases aligning to TRBD2. The germline V gene encodes CDR1 MNHNS and CDR2 SASEGT. The CDR3 covers 16 residues. The V segment lost 3 bases and the J segment 2 bases; nucleotides outside the gene matches: 8. CDR3 sequence (DNA): TGTGCCAGCAGTGAGATAGCGGGAGATACAGCCTACGAGCAGTACTTC. Its protein is CASSEIAGDTAYEQYF.

The chain combines TRBV4-1 with TRBJ2-7; tentative D call: TRBD2 (6 bases). CDR1 MGHRA and CDR2 YSYEKL come from the germline V gene. The CDR3 extends over 15 amino acids. V was cut by 8 bases and J by 4 bases, with 21 bases left in between. The CDR3 DNA is TGCGCCAGCCGATGGAGGGAGAACCACGAATACGAGCAGTACTTC. Translating gives CASRWRENHEYEQYF.

This clone came up once. The rearrangement uses TRBV5-1 and TRBJ1-1, with 7 bases matching TRBD1. J was trimmed by 5 bases and V by 4 bases; bases with no gene match: 8. CDR3 length: 14 residues. CDR1 and CDR2 (germline): SGHRS, YFSETQ. CDR3 sequence (DNA): TGCGCCAGCAGCGCCGAGGAGGGGGCTACTGAAGCTTTCTTT. It codes for CASSAEEGATEAFF.

This clone was counted between two and nine times. This chain connects TRBV2 to TRBJ2-1, with D tentatively TRBD1 (5 bases). The V gene lost 6 bases and the J gene lost 9 bases, with 12 bases spanning the gap. The CDR3 is 12 residues long. Germline CDR1 SNHLY, CDR2 FYNNEI. In DNA form, the CDR3 reads TGTGCCAGCAGCAGGGAAAAGGGTGAGCAGTTCTTC. Translating it yields CASSREKGEQFF.

This chain joins TRBV2 and TRBJ1-5; 7 bases line up with TRBD1. Looked up from germline, CDR1 is SNHLY and CDR2 is FYNNEI. Unmatched junction bases numbered 7, after V lost 5 bases and J lost 6 bases. The CDR3 loop spans 14 amino acids. This chain's CDR3 is CASSPGQTSQPQHF. CDR3 bases: TGTGCCAGCAGTCCGGGACAGACAAGTCAGCCCCAGCATTTT.

The chain uses TRBV5-1 and TRBJ1-1; 8 positions match TRBD1. Trimming at V came to 1 base and at J to 4 bases, leaving 3 bases not matched to a gene. The germline V gene encodes CDR1 SGHRS and CDR2 YFSETQ. CDR3 length equals 14 residues. For the CDR3, the DNA is TGCGCCAGCAGCTTGATACAGGGGGGCACTGAAGCTTTCTTT. Protein product: CASSLIQGGTEAFF.

This rearrangement joins TRBV2 to TRBJ1-2; 7 bases agree with TRBD1. Trimming cost V 4 bases and J 6 bases; bases outside gene matches: 8. The CDR3 loop spans 14 amino acids. Germline assignment: CDR1 SNHLY and CDR2 FYNNEI. CDR3 nucleotide sequence: TGTGCCAGCAGTGCTCGACAGGGAACTAATGGCTACACCTTC. Amino acids: CASSARQGTNGYTF.

This sequence joins TRBV9 and TRBJ1-3; D gene ambiguous. V gave up 0 bases and J gave up 2 bases, with 12 bases separating them. The CDR3 runs 16 residues. The germline V gene has CDR1 SGDLS and CDR2 YYNGEE. CDR3 region: CASSVGGQGPGNTIYF. The CDR3 DNA sequence: TGTGCCAGCAGCGTAGGAGGGCAAGGGCCTGGAAACACCATATATTTT.

V is TRBV6-1 and J is TRBJ1-5, with a tentative D call TRBD1 (5 bases). From germline, CDR1 is MNHNS and CDR2 SASEGT. Trimming removed 6 bases from V and 3 bases from J, with 15 bases in between. The CDR3 is 15 residues long. The CDR3 is CASSGGRVPNQPQHF. CDR3 DNA sequence: TGTGCCAGCAGCGGGGGACGGGTCCCCAATCAGCCCCAGCATTTT.

V usage is TRBV30 and J usage is TRBJ2-5, with D possibly TRBD2 on 7 matching bases. Germline V gene data show CDR1 as GTSNPN and CDR2 as SVGIG (reference sequence). V was shortened by 5 bases and J by 0 bases, with 16 bases between the two germline ends. The CDR3 has 15 residues. The CDR3 nucleotides read TGTGCCTGGCATTGGGGGGGCCCGTACCAAGAGACCCAGTACTTC. It translates to CAWHWGGPYQETQYF.

The chain is built from TRBV2 and TRBJ1-2; D possibly corresponds to TRBD1 (5 bases). CDR3 length equals 12 residues. V was trimmed by 6 bases and J by 4 bases, leaving 9 bases between them. Germline CDR1 SNHLY, CDR2 FYNNEI. DNA of the CDR3: TGTGCCAGCAGAGAGAGGGGCTATGGCTACACCTTC. Its protein product is CASRERGYGYTF.

The chain has TRBV4-2 and TRBJ1-2; 8 bases align to TRBD1. Losses at the gene ends were 4 bases for V and 3 bases for J; bases not matched to a gene: 4. The germline CDR1 and CDR2 sequences are LGHNA and YNFKEQ. The CDR3 sequence is 14 residues long. CDR3 DNA sequence: TGTGCCAGCAGCCGGGCGACAGGGGACTATGGCTACACCTTC. As protein: CASSRATGDYGYTF.